This T cell receptor beta chain was retrieved from a study of T cells in Graves' hyperthyroidism and ophthalmopathy. General observations from the study: Blood also held most thyroid clonotypes expanded beyond 0.001.

The hyperthyroidism was newly diagnosed and had lasted under 2 months; the patients were aged 18 to 65. This clonotype has a count of ten or more. Its antigen is not known. Template material for amplifying TCR beta CDR3 regions consisted of RNA transcripts. Carried out on the TCR CDR3, a first-round RT-PCR used the HTBI primer set. TCRdb fed the multiplex PCR reads into MiXCR, producing one record per CDR3 protein. The sample lists about 540,000 distinct CDR3 sequences; approximately 44% were seen once. The sample consisted of peripheral blood or thyroid tissue (not recorded which). This TCR was sampled from a woman aged 18-35 years with Graves' hyperthyroidism.

This CDR3 reads CASSTGPPLHF. As DNA, the CDR3 is TGTGCCAGTAGTACAGGGCCACCCCTCCACTTT. This chain uses TRBV19 with TRBJ1-6, with a weak D call TRBD1 (5 bases). This CDR3 comprises 11 residues. CDR1 and CDR2 (germline): LNHDA, SQIVND (reference sequence). V lost 4 bases to trimming and J lost 11 bases, with 6 bases between them.